Each of the 24 T cell receptor beta chains below was sequenced from the same sample in a study of breast tumors, draining lymph nodes, adjacent tissues. TCRdb used MiXCR to reprocess the multiplex PCR reads, holding one entry per CDR3 protein. The sample contains 14,000 to 15,000 distinct CDR3 sequences, roughly 50% of which appear only once. The specimen was tumor-adjacent breast tissue. The source is a female donor with breast cancer. Some clones in this sample may be carry-over from other donors' samples.

This chain connects TRBV7-2 to TRBJ1-3; TRBD1 aligns across 8 bases. CDR3 length: 15 residues. With 5 bases clipped from V and 4 bases from J, the junction kept 7 bases outside the gene matches. Germline V lookup: CDR1 SGHTA, CDR2 FQGNSA. CDR3: CASSPGQGPGNTIYF. As DNA, the CDR3 is TGTGCCAGCAGCCCCGGACAGGGACCAGGAAACACCATATATTTT.

Turning to this clonotype: The CDR3 does not close with the conserved phenylalanine or tryptophan, likely indicating a read error. The V gene is TRBV14, the J gene TRBJ2-7; perhaps D is TRBD1 or TRBD2 (5 bases each). Germline V gene data show CDR1 as SGHDN and CDR2 as FVKESK. Trimming took off 1 base at V and 2 bases at J, with 12 bases between the two ends. The CDR3 is 15 amino acids. The CDR3 sequence is CASSQGTGRAYEQYL. CDR3 nucleotides: TGTGCCAGCAGCCAAGGAACGGGGCGGGCCTACGAGCAGTACCTC.

Notes on this clonotype: This CDR3 is missing its conserved last phenylalanine or tryptophan, likely due to a read error. The DNA is omitted, as the CDR3 cannot be located on it reliably, and the CDR3 follows TCRdb's listing. The chain recombines TRBV2 with TRBJ2-7; TRBD1, the D gene given by the table, was not confirmed from the DNA. The V gene's germline CDR1 is SNHLY and CDR2 FYNNEI. The CDR3 region is 15 residues in length, termini included. The CDR3 reads CASSESGDGVYEQLL.

V and J are TRBV5-5 and TRBJ1-2; D might be TRBD1 (5 bases). The V end was cut by 3 bases, the J end by 6 bases, with 12 bases between. Germline V gene lookup returns CDR1 SGHKS and CDR2 YYEKEE (reference sequence). This CDR3 has 13 amino acids. Written as DNA, the CDR3 is TGTGCCAGCAGCTCGCGGGCAGGGAATGGCTACACCTTC. The encoded protein is CASSSRAGNGYTF.

The sample holds many counts of this clonotype. With a much larger clone just one base away, this may be a read error. V gene TRBV20-1 combines with J gene TRBJ2-1, with 9 bases fitting TRBD1. The CDR3 has 12 amino acids. Per germline, CDR1 DFQATT and CDR2 SNEGSKA (reference sequence). The CDR3 DNA is TGCAGATTGGACAGGGGAAACAATGAGCCGTTCTTC. Translation: CRLDRGNNEPFF.

With regard to this clonotype: One end of the junction is discordant with germline, which a read error may explain. The chain links TRBV3-1 to TRBJ2-7; 11 bases are a match to TRBD1. CDR3 length: 14 residues. Germline V gene lookup returns CDR1 LGHDT and CDR2 YNNKEL (reference sequence). The CDR3 sequence is CASSRGQGAREQYF. The CDR3 DNA reads as TGCGCCAGCAGCCGCGGACAGGGGGCGCGGGAGCAGTACTTC.

As to this clonotype: Relative to the germline gene, one junction end is altered; a read error may explain this. V usage is TRBV6-4 and J usage is TRBJ1-3; D is uncertain. The length of the CDR3 is 10 residues. The germline CDR1 and CDR2 sequences are MRHNA and SNTAGT. The CDR3 coding sequence is TGTGCCAGCAGTGGAACCACCATATATTTT. Protein sequence: CASSGTTIYF.

This sequence joins TRBV15 and TRBJ2-5, with 7 bases that match TRBD1. CDR3 size: 16 residues. In germline, CDR1 is LNHNV, CDR2 YYDKDF (reference sequence). With 1 base clipped from V and 4 bases from J, the junction kept 9 bases outside the gene matches. The CDR3 here is CATSRAGHRGVETQYF. CDR3 nucleotides: TGTGCCACCAGCAGAGCTGGTCACAGGGGAGTAGAGACCCAGTACTTC.

The chain recombines TRBV14 with TRBJ1-6; a possible D gene is TRBD1 (5 bases). CDR3 length: 16 residues. The germline gives CDR1 SGHDN, CDR2 FVKESK. The V end was cut by 0 bases, the J end by 10 bases, with 16 bases between. In DNA form, the CDR3 reads TGTGCCAGCAGCCAAGATACGGGGCATCGGGGATCACCCCTCCACTTT. This sequence encodes CASSQDTGHRGSPLHF.

By proportion, this clonotype is medium-sized (0.01 to 0.1%). This chain connects TRBV20-1 to TRBJ1-6, with D perhaps matching TRBD1 (5 bases). The germline V gene encodes CDR1 DFQATT and CDR2 SNEGSKA (reference sequence). V was trimmed by 2 bases and J by 5 bases, leaving 22 bases between them. This CDR3 contains 18 residues. CDR3 protein: CSARTPWTLVDNNSPLHF. The CDR3 nucleotides read TGCAGTGCTAGAACCCCCTGGACACTGGTCGACAATAATTCACCCCTCCACTTT.

The sample holds many counts of this clonotype. The chain combines TRBV4-1 with TRBJ2-2; D might be TRBD1 (5 bases). The CDR3 covers 18 residues. Trimming shortened V by 0 bases and J by 4 bases, and 18 bases separated the two germline ends. Germline V gives CDR1 MGHRA, CDR2 YSYEKL. The CDR3 DNA is TGCGCCAGCAGCCAAGATAGGGTCTTACAGGTTGGCACCGGGGAGCTGTTTTTT. As protein: CASSQDRVLQVGTGELFF.

This clonotype occurred a few times. The genes are TRBV7-3 and TRBJ1-2; 10 nucleotides match TRBD1. This CDR3 region has 13 residues. Trimming at V came to 3 bases and at J to 8 bases, leaving 3 bases not matched to a gene. Germline CDR1 is SGHTA and CDR2 is FQGTGA. The CDR3 loop reads CASSFGTGEGYTF. In DNA, the CDR3 is TGTGCCAGCAGCTTCGGGACAGGGGAAGGCTACACCTTC. The whole variable domain, filled in from reference TRBV7-3 and TRBJ1-2, reads GAGVSQTPSNKVTEKGKYVELRCDPISGHTALYWYRQSLGQGPEFLIYFQGTGAADDSGLPNDRFFAVRPEGSVSTLKIQRTERGDSAVYLCASSFGTGEGYTFGSGTRLTVV.

There are a few counts of this clonotype. The chain uses TRBV24-1 and TRBJ2-1; TRBD2 agrees at 10 bases. The CDR3 loop spans 14 amino acids. The trim removed 9 bases at V and 7 bases at J, leaving 8 bases unmatched. Germline V CDR1 and CDR2: KGHDR, SFDVKD. As DNA, the CDR3 is TGTGCCACCTCGCCTGGTAGCGGGAGGAATGAGCAGTTCTTC. Protein sequence: CATSPGSGRNEQFF.

By its share, this clonotype is medium-sized. The gene calls are TRBV7-2 and TRBJ2-1; TRBD1 agrees at 11 bases. The J segment lost 6 bases and the V segment lost 1 base, leaving 5 bases of the junction unmatched. Germline V lookup: CDR1 SGHTA, CDR2 FQGNSA. CDR3 length equals 16 residues. CDR3 region: CASSLGGTGGINEQFF. CDR3 bases: TGTGCCAGCAGCTTAGGAGGGACAGGGGGGATCAATGAGCAGTTCTTC.

This clonotype has more than one count but fewer than ten. This chain uses TRBV5-1 with TRBJ2-1; D uncertain. This CDR3 region has 13 residues. The V and J ends lost 0 bases and 5 bases respectively, with 6 bases between them. Germline CDR1 is SGHRS and CDR2 is YFSETQ. CDR3 sequence: CASSLDLHNEQFF. Written as DNA, the CDR3 is TGCGCCAGCAGCTTGGACTTACACAATGAGCAGTTCTTC.

V gene TRBV24-1 combines with J gene TRBJ2-2; 8 bases agree with TRBD1. J was trimmed by 3 bases and V by 1 base; bases with no gene match: 3. The CDR3 runs to 16 residues. Germline CDR1 is KGHDR and CDR2 is SFDVKD. The CDR3 region has the DNA TGTGCCACCAGTGATTTTTCGACAGGGGACACCGGGGAGCTGTTTTTT. The encoded protein is CATSDFSTGDTGELFF.

This clonotype is termed medium-sized. The chain has TRBV10-2 and TRBJ2-7; 12 bases agree with TRBD2. Germline V gene data show CDR1 as WSHSY and CDR2 as SAAADI. This CDR3 has 17 amino acids. After removal of 3 bases from V and 6 bases from J, the junction contained 12 bases not matched to a gene. CDR3 coding DNA: TGCGCCAGCAGTGACCGGCTAGCGGGAGGGCCGAGGGGCGAGCAGTACTTC. It translates to CASSDRLAGGPRGEQYF.

This clonotype qualifies as medium-sized (0.01 to 0.1%). The J gene is TRBJ2-3, the V gene TRBV7-6, with D hard to call. CDR1 and CDR2 from the germline V gene are SGHVS and FNYEAQ. V was clipped by 1 base and J by 1 base, with 0 bases between them. The CDR3 has 12 amino acids. The CDR3 sequence: CASSLGTDTQYF. For the CDR3, the DNA is TGTGCCAGCAGCTTAGGCACAGATACGCAGTATTTT.

The chain is built from TRBV6-5 and TRBJ2-1; D perhaps matches TRBD1 (6 bases). Per the germline V gene, CDR1 is MNHEY and CDR2 is SVGAGI. With 2 bases removed from V and 8 bases from J, the gap between germline ends came to 10 bases. The CDR3 covers 13 residues. The CDR3 bases are TGTGCCAGCAGTTACCGTACAGGGTATGAGCAGTTCTTC. Its protein product is CASSYRTGYEQFF.

The rearrangement links TRBV5-1 to TRBJ2-3; 11 bases align to TRBD2. Trimming at V came to 8 bases and at J to 7 bases, leaving 3 bases not matched to a gene. Per germline, CDR1 SGHRS and CDR2 YFSETQ. The CDR3 length is 12 residues. This chain's CDR3 is CASSGGDNTQYF. Written as DNA, the CDR3 is TGCGCCAGTAGCGGGGGGGATAATACGCAGTATTTT.

This clonotype was observed many times. It may be a read error: a sequence one base away is much more abundant. The chain employs TRBV20-1 and TRBJ1-5; D not certain. This CDR3 region has 15 residues. V lost 3 bases and J lost 6, with 18 bases in between. Germline CDR1 DFQATT, CDR2 SNEGSKA (reference sequence). CDR3 nucleotide sequence: TGCAGTGCTAGTCCCCGTGAGGGAGCTTCTCAGCCCCAGCATTTT. Amino acid sequence: CSASPREGASQPQHF.

This clonotype was seen many times. The chain employs TRBV7-9 and TRBJ2-3; no firm D call. CDR1 is SEHNR and CDR2 is FQNEAQ in the germline V gene (reference sequence). V lost 0 bases to trimming and J lost 6 bases, with 13 bases between them. The CDR3 is 15 residues long. CDR3 bases: TGTGCCAGCAGCTTAGCCGTTCTTCCCGGGGATACGCAGTATTTT. As protein: CASSLAVLPGDTQYF.

This clonotype occurred many times. V and J are TRBV3-1 and TRBJ2-1, with TRBD2 as a possible D gene (6 bases). Trimming removed 7 bases at V and 2 bases at J, with 12 bases between. CDR3 length: 14 amino acids. Germline values: CDR1 LGHDT, CDR2 YNNKEL (reference sequence). The chain's CDR3 is CASKEGGAYNEQFF. DNA of the CDR3: TGTGCCAGCAAGGAGGGAGGCGCCTACAATGAGCAGTTCTTC.

This clonotype was detected ten times or more. This sequence may be a read error, since a much larger clone differs from it by one base. J is TRBJ2-7 and V is TRBV20-1; TRBD2 matches at 9 bases. The CDR3 covers 14 residues. From germline, CDR1 is DFQATT and CDR2 SNEGSKA (reference sequence). The CDR3 sequence: CSARGSGRHSEQYF. The CDR3 region has the DNA TGCAGTGCCAGAGGTAGCGGGAGACACTCCGAGCAGTACTTC.